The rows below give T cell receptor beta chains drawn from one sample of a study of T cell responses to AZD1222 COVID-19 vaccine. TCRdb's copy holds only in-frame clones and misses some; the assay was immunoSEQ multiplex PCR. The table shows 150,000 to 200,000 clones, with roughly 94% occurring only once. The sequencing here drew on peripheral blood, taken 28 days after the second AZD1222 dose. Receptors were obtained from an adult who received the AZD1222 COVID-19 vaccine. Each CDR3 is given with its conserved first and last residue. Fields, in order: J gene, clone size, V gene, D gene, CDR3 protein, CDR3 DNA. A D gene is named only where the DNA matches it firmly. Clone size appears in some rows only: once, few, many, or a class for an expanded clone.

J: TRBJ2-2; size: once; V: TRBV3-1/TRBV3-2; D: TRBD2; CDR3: CASSLIRSGVNTGELFF; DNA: TGTGCCAGCAGCCTCATTCGCAGCGGGGTGAACACCGGGGAGCTGTTTTTT
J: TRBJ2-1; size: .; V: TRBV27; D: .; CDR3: CASRDGGPYNEQFF; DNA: TGTGCCAGCCGGGACGGCGGGCCCTACAATGAGCAGTTCTTC
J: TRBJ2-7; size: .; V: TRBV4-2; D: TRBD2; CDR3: CASSQVSLAGEGEQYF; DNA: TGTGCCAGCAGCCAAGTCAGTCTAGCGGGGGAGGGTGAGCAGTACTTC
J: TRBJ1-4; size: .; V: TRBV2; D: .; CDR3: CASSEIRDFKLFF; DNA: TGTGCCAGCAGTGAAATTAGGGACTTCAAACTGTTTTTT
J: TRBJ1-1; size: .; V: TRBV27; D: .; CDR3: CASSTPQLGNTEAFF; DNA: TGTGCCAGCAGCACCCCCCAGCTAGGGAACACTGAAGCTTTCTTT
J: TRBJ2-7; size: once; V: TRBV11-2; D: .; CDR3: CASSLGPGEQYF; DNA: TGTGCCAGCAGCTTAGGTCCCGGCGAGCAGTACTTC
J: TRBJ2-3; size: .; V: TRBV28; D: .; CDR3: CASSSRGLGDTQYF; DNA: TGTGCCAGCAGTTCTCGGGGTCTAGGAGATACGCAGTATTTT
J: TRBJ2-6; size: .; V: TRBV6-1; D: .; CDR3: CASSEILSGANVLTF; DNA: TGTGCCAGCAGTGAAATCCTCTCTGGGGCCAACGTCCTGACTTTC
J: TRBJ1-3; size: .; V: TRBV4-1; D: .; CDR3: CASSPLGQLGNTIYF; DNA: TGCGCCAGCAGCCCATTAGGACAGTTAGGAAACACCATATATTTT
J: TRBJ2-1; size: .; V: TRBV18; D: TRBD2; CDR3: CASSPLESGRAHNEQFF; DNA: TGTGCCAGCTCACCACTAGAATCGGGGAGGGCCCACAATGAGCAGTTCTTC
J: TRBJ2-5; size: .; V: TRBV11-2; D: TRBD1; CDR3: CASSPDRGETQYF; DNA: TGTGCCAGCAGCCCCGACAGGGGAGAGACCCAGTACTTC
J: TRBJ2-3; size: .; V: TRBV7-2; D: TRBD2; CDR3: CASSSRLAGGEGQYF; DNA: TGTGCCAGCAGCTCTCGACTAGCGGGAGGGGAGGGGCAGTATTTT
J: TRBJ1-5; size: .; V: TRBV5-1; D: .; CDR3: CASSWDGSNQPQHF; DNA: TGCGCCAGCAGCTGGGACGGTAGCAATCAGCCCCAGCATTTT
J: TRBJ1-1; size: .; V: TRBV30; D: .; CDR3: CAWSLSLNTEAFF; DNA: TGTGCCTGGAGTCTCAGTTTGAACACTGAAGCTTTCTTT
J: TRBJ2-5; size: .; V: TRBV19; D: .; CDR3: CASSISGYKTQYF; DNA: TGTGCCAGTAGTATATCGGGGTACAAGACCCAGTACTTC
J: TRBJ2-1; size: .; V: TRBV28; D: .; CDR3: CASSSPILPRTSLYNEQFF; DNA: TGTGCCAGCAGTTCCCCTATACTACCCCGCACCTCCCTCTACAATGAGCAGTTCTTC
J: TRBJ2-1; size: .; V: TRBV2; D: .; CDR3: CASSEQGSHNEQFF; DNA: TGTGCCAGCAGTGAACAGGGGTCCCACAATGAGCAGTTCTTC